The next 8 T cell receptor beta chains were all read from a single sample in a study of T cell changes during pregnancy in multiple sclerosis. Clones were read by immunoSEQ multiplex PCR, and TCRdb kept only the in-frame ones, dropping some. Of approximately 20,000 clones in the sample, about nine tenths were seen once. The starting material was CD8+ T cells from peripheral blood mononuclear cells, obtained in the third trimester of pregnancy. The receptors stem from a female donor in good health, enrolled as a control in a pregnancy study.

The CDR3 spells CASSGTSGTYEQYF. The CDR3 bases are TGTGCCAGTAGCGGGACTAGCGGAACCTACGAGCAGTACTTC. The chain uses TRBV5-6 and TRBJ2-7; 11 bases map to TRBD2. V was pared by 8 bases and J by 2 bases, with 6 bases of the junction left unmatched. From germline, CDR1 is SGHDT and CDR2 YYEEEE. This CDR3 contains 14 residues.

The V and J genes are TRBV10-3 and TRBJ2-5, with 7 bases lining up with TRBD2. This CDR3 contains 13 residues. Germline CDR1 reads ENHRY; CDR2 reads SYGVKD. Losses at the gene ends were 6 bases for V and 2 bases for J; bases not matched to a gene: 3. In DNA, the CDR3 is TGTGCCATCAGCGCGGGAGCTCAAGAGACCCAGTACTTC. The encoded protein is CAISAGAQETQYF.

This clone appeared a single time. The chain combines TRBV18 with TRBJ1-1, with D unclear. Germline V lookup: CDR1 KGHSH, CDR2 LQKENI. Trimming removed 3 bases from V and 0 bases from J, with 8 bases in between. The CDR3 runs 14 residues. The CDR3 DNA follows: TGTGCCAGCTCACCGGCATCCATGAACACTGAAGCTTTCTTT. Translating gives CASSPASMNTEAFF.

This clone was seen just once. The chain links TRBV4-1 to TRBJ2-5; D is uncertain. Trimming took off 0 bases at V and 2 bases at J, with 7 bases between the two ends. Germline values: CDR1 MGHRA, CDR2 YSYEKL. The CDR3 spans 14 residues. The chain's CDR3 is CASSQEHRQETQYF. CDR3 DNA sequence: TGCGCCAGCAGCCAAGAACACAGACAAGAGACCCAGTACTTC.

A note on this clone: This sample also contains other DNA sequences that code for the same CDR3. The genes are TRBV11-2 and TRBJ2-7, with a weak D call TRBD2 (5 bases). The CDR3 runs to 13 residues. Germline V gene lookup returns CDR1 SGHAT and CDR2 FQNNGV. The V gene lost 3 bases and the J gene lost 2 bases, with 8 bases spanning the gap. The CDR3 loop reads CASSLAGAYEQYF. In nucleotides, the CDR3 is TGTGCCAGCAGCTTGGCGGGCGCCTACGAGCAGTACTTC. Full variable domain (missing parts from reference TRBV11-2 and TRBJ2-7): EAGVAQSPRYKIIEKRQSVAFWCNPISGHATLYWYQQILGQGPKLLIQFQNNGVVDDSQLPKDRFSAERLKGVDSTLKIQPAKLEDSAVYLCASSLAGAYEQYFGPGTRLTVT.

The chain uses TRBV9 and TRBJ2-2, with 9 positions matching TRBD1. This CDR3 is built from 16 residues. V dropped 0 bases and J dropped 5; count of bases not matched to a gene: 5. CDR1 is SGDLS and CDR2 is YYNGEE in the germline V gene. CDR3: CASSVAGQGRTGELFF. The DNA for the CDR3 is TGTGCCAGCAGCGTAGCGGGACAGGGCCGGACCGGGGAGCTGTTTTTT.

Comment on this clone: Germline is not matched at one junction end, which may reflect a read error. The V and J genes are TRBV27 and TRBJ1-1; no clear D gene. Per the germline V gene, CDR1 is MNHEY and CDR2 is SMNVEV (reference sequence). The CDR3 has 11 residues. CDR3 in amino acids: CASSFNNEAFF. CDR3 nucleotide sequence: TGTGCCAGCAGTTTCAACAATGAAGCTTTCTTT.

V and J are TRBV2 and TRBJ1-1; possibly TRBD1 for D (6 bases). Germline-derived CDR1 and CDR2 are SNHLY and FYNNEI. The V end was cut by 4 bases, the J end by 10 bases, with 10 bases between. The CDR3 loop spans 11 amino acids. This CDR3 is CASSGTVGAFF. The CDR3 bases are TGTGCCAGCAGTGGGACAGTCGGAGCTTTCTTT.